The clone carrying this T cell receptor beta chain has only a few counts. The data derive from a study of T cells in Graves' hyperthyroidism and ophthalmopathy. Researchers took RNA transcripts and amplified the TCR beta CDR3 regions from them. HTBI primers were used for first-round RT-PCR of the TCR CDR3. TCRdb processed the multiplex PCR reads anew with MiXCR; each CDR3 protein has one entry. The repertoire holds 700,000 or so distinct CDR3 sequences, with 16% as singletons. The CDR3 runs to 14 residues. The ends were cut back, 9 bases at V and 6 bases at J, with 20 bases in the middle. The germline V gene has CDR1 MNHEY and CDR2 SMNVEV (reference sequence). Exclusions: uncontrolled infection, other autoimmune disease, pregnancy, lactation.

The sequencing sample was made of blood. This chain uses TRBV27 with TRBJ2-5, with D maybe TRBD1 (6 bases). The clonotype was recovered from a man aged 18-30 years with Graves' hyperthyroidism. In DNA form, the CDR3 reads TGTGCCAGTCGTGGGCGCAGGGGCGTACAGACCCAGTACTTC. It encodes CASRGRRGVQTQYF.